One and the same sample provided the 3 T cell receptor beta chains below, sequenced in a study of shared clonotypes between healthy human individuals. Naive-designated CD8 cells lacked CD45RO, were positively enriched for CCR7, and omitted terminally differentiated effector memory CD45RA+ cells. Here immunoSEQ multiplex PCR was the method, and the copy in TCRdb shows in-frame clones only, minus some. The data hold about 590,000 clones, with roughly 95% observed a single time. The specimen sequenced was naive CD8+ T cells sorted from blood. The receptors originated from a woman under 40 in good health.

J is TRBJ2-3 and V is TRBV19, with D perhaps matching TRBD2 (6 bases). The germline V gene has CDR1 LNHDA and CDR2 SQIVND (reference sequence). Deletions cut 1 base from V and 0 bases from J, with 14 bases between. This CDR3 has 17 residues. CDR3 nucleotide sequence: TGTGCCAGTAGTATAGGTCTAGCGCCTACTAGCACAGATACGCAGTATTTT. Amino acid sequence: CASSIGLAPTSTDTQYF.

The table lists this clone with a few counts. The identical CDR3 is also encoded by other nucleotide sequences in the sample. The CDR3: CASSIDGEETQYF. The DNA of the CDR3 is TGTGCCAGTAGTATAGATGGGGAAGAGACCCAGTACTTC. V is TRBV19 and J is TRBJ2-5; D unresolved. Trimming left V 0 bases short and J 3 bases short, with 5 bases between. The germline V gene has CDR1 LNHDA and CDR2 SQIVND (reference sequence). The CDR3 runs 13 residues.

For this clone: At the DNA level, this CDR3 is encoded by other sequences in the same sample as well. The chain uses TRBV6-5 and TRBJ2-1, with a possible D match to TRBD2 (6 bases). V dropped 2 bases and J dropped 4 bases, with 9 bases sitting between them. Germline CDR1 and CDR2: MNHEY and SVGAGI. The CDR3 spans 14 residues. The CDR3 nucleotides are TGTGCCAGCAGTTACGGGGCGGGATACAATGAGCAGTTCTTC. Translation gives CASSYGAGYNEQFF.